Sequencing of this T cell receptor beta chain was carried out in a study of blood T cell repertoires in COVID-19. The assay was immunoSEQ multiplex PCR, and TCRdb's table has in-frame clones only and misses some. Among roughly 100,000 clones listed, 76% were seen once. Trimming removed 5 bases at V and 3 bases at J, with 18 bases between. This CDR3 has 16 residues. In germline, CDR1 is LNHNV, CDR2 YYDKDF (reference sequence). Source material: peripheral blood. The clonotype comes from a man older than 75 with COVID-19, enrolled during active disease. The rearrangement joins TRBV15 to TRBJ2-3, with TRBD1 as a possible D gene (6 bases). The CDR3 protein is CATSPLGGKGTDTQYF. Written as DNA, the CDR3 is TGTGCCACCAGCCCTCTTGGGGGCAAGGGGACAGATACGCAGTATTTT. Together with reference TRBV15 and TRBJ2-3, the CDR3 gives the full variable domain: DAMVIQNPRYQVTQFGKPVTLSCSQTLNHNVMYWYQQKSSQAPKLLFHYYDKDFNNEADTPDNFQSRRPNTSFCFLDIRSPGLGDTAMYLCATSPLGGKGTDTQYFGPGTRLTVL.